This T cell receptor beta chain is drawn from a study of cytomegalovirus exposure and HLA in healthy donors. General study findings and limits: In presence/absence analyses, roughly uniform sequencing depth across donors was assumed.

PCR primers comprised 60 Vbeta and 13 Jbeta primers. Profiled with immunoSEQ multiplex PCR; TCRdb holds only in-frame clones, not every one. This sample has roughly 68,000 clones, with about three quarters found just once. The CDR3 runs 16 residues. CDR1 and CDR2 from the germline V gene are PRHDT and FYEKMQ (reference sequence). V shed 2 bases and J shed 8 bases, with 21 bases lying between them. Remarks on this clone: The antigen remains unidentified.

This receptor was obtained from a male donor in good health and CMV-seropositive. The source material was PBMCs. J is TRBJ1-2 and V is TRBV13, with a possible D match to TRBD1 (5 bases). The CDR3 nucleotides read TGTGCCAGCAGCTTAAGGGCAGGGCCAAAATCGACGGGCTACACCTTC. As protein: CASSLRAGPKSTGYTF.